This T cell receptor (beta chain) is from a study of identical twins. One entry per CDR3 protein results from TCRdb running MiXCR on the 5' RACE reads. This table has about 690,000 distinct CDR3 sequences, 20% to 25% appearing once. This CDR3 contains 14 residues. Trimming took off 2 bases at V and 3 bases at J, with 12 bases between the two ends. CDR1 is SGDLS and CDR2 is YYNGEE in the germline V gene. Separately, the same data were catalogued under a study of T cells expressing NK-cell markers.

The rearrangement links TRBV9 to TRBJ2-7; D is unclear. This receptor was obtained from a young woman in good health. The material sequenced was PBMCs. The DNA of the CDR3 is TGTGCCAGCAGCGTCGACCCCGCCAACTACGAGCAGTACTTC. It codes for CASSVDPANYEQYF.